Following are 30 T cell receptor beta chains from one sample sequenced in a study of cytomegalovirus exposure and HLA in healthy donors listed by TCRdb under 2017. The library was produced with the immunoSEQ multiplex PCR assay. For the multiplex PCR, a mixture combining 60 forward primers for TCR Vbeta segments and 13 reverse primers for TCR Jbeta segments was used. TCRdb retrieved this table from immuneACCESS and kept in-frame rearrangements only. Not all clones are present; in checked studies, unresolved V genes account for under half, and no reason is known for the remainder. The sample table shows 200,000 or so clones, and roughly four fifths are seen once. Around 2% of the sample rests with the top ten. The sequencing sample was made of PBMCs. Receptors originate from a woman between 18 and 30 years old in good health and CMV-seropositive.

The chain carries TRBV14 and TRBJ2-6; D might be TRBD1 (5 bases). CDR3 length equals 15 residues. The V and J ends lost 4 bases and 2 bases respectively, with 9 bases between them. Germline assignment: CDR1 SGHDN and CDR2 FVKESK. CDR3 sequence reads: CASSRRVPGANVLTF. In DNA form, the CDR3 reads TGTGCCAGCAGCCGCAGGGTCCCTGGGGCCAACGTCCTGACTTTC.

This chain joins TRBV12-2 and TRBJ1-4; the DNA was not compared with TRBD1, the D call given in the table. TRBV12-2 is designated a pseudogene. CDR3 length: 17 residues. The CDR3 nucleotides are TGTGCAAGTCGCTTAGGCCTTTCTTGGACATTGGAGGAAAAACTGTTTTTT. Translated: CASRLGLSWTLEEKLFF.

The gene calls are TRBV30 and TRBJ1-2, with unresolved D. Trimming pared 5 bases from V and 8 bases from J, leaving 12 bases between. The CDR3 runs to 11 residues. Germline V lookup: CDR1 GTSNPN, CDR2 SVGIG (reference sequence). CDR3 sequence: CAWGEGGGYTF. CDR3 DNA sequence: TGTGCCTGGGGGGAGGGTGGCGGCTACACCTTC. Based on the CDR3 plus reference TRBV30 and TRBJ1-2, the full variable domain is SQTIHQWPATLVQPVGSPLSLECTVEGTSNPNLYWYRQAAGRGLQLLFYSVGIGQISSEVPQNLSASRPQDRQFILSSKKLLLSDSGFYLCAWGEGGGYTFGSGTRLTVV.

The genes are TRBV6-5 and TRBJ1-1; maybe TRBD1 (5 bases). The germline V gene encodes CDR1 MNHEY and CDR2 SVGAGI. V lost 7 bases to trimming and J lost 5 bases, with 14 bases between them. The CDR3 loop spans 13 amino acids. The CDR3: CASTNGGTTEAFF. DNA for the CDR3: TGTGCCAGCACCAACGGGGGGACTACTGAAGCTTTCTTT.

Only a few counts were recorded for this clone. The rearrangement joins TRBV7-9 to TRBJ2-5; 7 bases fit TRBD2. Germline lookup yields CDR1 SEHNR and CDR2 FQNEAQ (reference sequence). V lost 1 base and J lost 1; bases outside the gene matches: 9. The CDR3 consists of 17 residues. As DNA, the CDR3 is TGTGCCAGCAGCTTAGAGGGTTGGCGGGGGTCCCAAGAGACCCAGTACTTC. It codes for CASSLEGWRGSQETQYF.

The chain links TRBV5-5 to TRBJ1-1; D is perhaps TRBD1 (6 bases). The CDR3 is made up of 14 amino acids. Germline values: CDR1 SGHKS, CDR2 YYEKEE (reference sequence). The V and J ends lost 7 bases and 5 bases respectively, with 18 bases between them. The CDR3 reads CASGTRDIGTEAFF. CDR3 DNA: TGTGCCAGCGGGACAAGGGATATTGGAACTGAAGCTTTCTTT.

J is TRBJ2-1 and V is TRBV5-8; possibly TRBD1 for D (5 bases). Germline lookup yields CDR1 SGHTS and CDR2 YDEGEE. The CDR3 extends over 15 amino acids. Trimming stripped 5 bases from V and 5 bases from J, with 17 bases between. For the CDR3, the DNA is TGTGCCAGCAGACTCGGATGGCCACAGGACAATGAGCAGTTCTTC. Translating gives CASRLGWPQDNEQFF.

The genes are TRBV12-2 and TRBJ1-6; the table's D call of TRBD1 was not tested on the DNA. TRBV12-2 is noted as a pseudogene. The CDR3 consists of 15 residues. The DNA for the CDR3 is TGTACTTCCTCCGCCTCCGGGACAGGTAATTCACCCCTCCACTTT. Translated, it gives CTSSASGTGNSPLHF.

This chain joins TRBV15 and TRBJ2-3, with 7 bases matching TRBD2. V shed 3 bases and J 2 bases; nucleotides not matched to a gene: 5. Per germline, CDR1 LNHNV and CDR2 YYDKDF (reference sequence). The CDR3 totals 15 residues. This CDR3 reads CATSSRDYYTDTQYF. CDR3 DNA: TGTGCCACCAGCAGTAGGGACTATTACACAGATACGCAGTATTTT. Variable domain in full (rest from reference TRBV15 and TRBJ2-3): DAMVIQNPRYQVTQFGKPVTLSCSQTLNHNVMYWYQQKSSQAPKLLFHYYDKDFNNEADTPDNFQSRRPNTSFCFLDIRSPGLGDTAMYLCATSSRDYYTDTQYFGPGTRLTVL.

This sequence joins TRBV14 and TRBJ1-2, with TRBD1 matching 12 bases. Germline trimming cut 4 bases from V and 0 bases from J; bases unmatched to any gene: 12. The CDR3 loop spans 19 amino acids. Germline V gene lookup returns CDR1 SGHDN and CDR2 FVKESK. The chain's CDR3 is CASSLRDRGLKWSNYGYTF. CDR3 DNA: TGTGCCAGCAGCCTCCGGGACAGGGGGCTCAAATGGTCTAACTATGGCTACACCTTC.

The chain combines TRBV7-2 with TRBJ1-1; D is ambiguous. Germline CDR1 SGHTA, CDR2 FQGNSA. This CDR3 comprises 14 residues. Trimming removed 5 bases from V and 1 base from J, with 11 bases in between. The DNA of the CDR3 is TGTGCCAGCAGCATGATCAACAGGAACACTGAAGCTTTCTTT. This gives the protein CASSMINRNTEAFF.

CDR3 coding DNA: TGTGCCAGCTCACCACAACCGGGGCAAGAGACCCAGTACTTC. Protein: CASSPQPGQETQYF. The chain employs TRBV18 and TRBJ2-5; a weak D match, TRBD2 (5 bases). The CDR3 loop spans 14 amino acids. Trimming pared 1 base from V and 2 bases from J, leaving 8 bases between. Germline CDR1 is KGHSH and CDR2 is LQKENI.

V is TRBV7-6 and J is TRBJ1-2; D may be TRBD1 (6 bases). The CDR3 is made up of 18 amino acids. CDR1 and CDR2 (germline): SGHVS, FNYEAQ. V was cut by 5 bases and J by 4 bases, with 26 bases left in between. CDR3 nucleotide sequence: TGTGCCAGCAGCCCGCTAGGCGGGGGCGACGGACAACCCTATGGCTACACCTTC. Protein sequence: CASSPLGGGDGQPYGYTF.

As to this clone: The germline gene is not matched at one end of the junction; a read error may be the cause. This sample also contains other DNA sequences that code for the same CDR3. The chain joins TRBV30 to TRBJ1-1, with TRBD1 matching 10 bases. The germline gives CDR1 GTSNPN, CDR2 SVGIG (reference sequence). The CDR3 runs 14 residues. The CDR3 sequence is CAWGTGQGHTEAFF. As DNA, the CDR3 is TGTGCCTGGGGTACGGGACAGGGGCACACTGAAGCTTTCTTC.

This clone appeared once. The chain has TRBV10-3 and TRBJ2-3; no clear D. The CDR3 spans 12 residues. Germline CDR1 is ENHRY and CDR2 is SYGVKD. Deletions cut 8 bases from V and 2 bases from J, with 8 bases between. The chain's CDR3 is CAIGRSTDTQYF. CDR3 nucleotides: TGTGCCATCGGCAGGTCCACAGATACGCAGTATTTT.

Written as DNA, the CDR3 is TGTGCCAGTAGCGATGGGGGGGGCCTCGGCTACACCTTC. This encodes CASSDGGGLGYTF. This chain connects TRBV19 to TRBJ1-2; TRBD1 is a possible D gene (6 bases). The germline V gene has CDR1 LNHDA and CDR2 SQIVND (reference sequence). V shed 6 bases and J shed 8 bases, with 16 bases lying between them. The CDR3 loop spans 13 amino acids.

The chain combines TRBV6-1 with TRBJ1-5; perhaps TRBD1 as D (6 bases). The length of the CDR3 is 16 residues. Trimming removed 0 bases from V and 6 bases from J, with 15 bases in between. The germline V gene has CDR1 MNHNS and CDR2 SASEGT. The CDR3 protein is CASSEAAGEGSQPQHF. DNA for the CDR3: TGTGCCAGCAGTGAAGCGGCAGGGGAGGGGAGTCAGCCCCAGCATTTT.

The chain joins TRBV6-6 to TRBJ1-5; 9 bases agree with TRBD1. Germline trimming cut 7 bases from V and 0 bases from J; bases unmatched to any gene: 7. CDR1 and CDR2 (germline): MNHNY, SVGAGI (reference sequence). The CDR3 is made up of 16 amino acids. The CDR3 region has the DNA TGTGCCAGCACCGTACAGGGGGCGCATAGCAATCAGCCCCAGCATTTT. This encodes CASTVQGAHSNQPQHF.

The CDR3 spells CASKPRGPDSPLHF. The CDR3 bases are TGTGCCAGCAAACCCAGGGGGCCGGATTCACCCCTCCACTTT. V and J are TRBV2 and TRBJ1-6, with 8 bases that match TRBD1. Looked up from germline, CDR1 is SNHLY and CDR2 is FYNNEI. The CDR3 totals 14 residues. V lost 7 bases to trimming and J lost 8 bases; unmatched junction nucleotides: 7.

The rearrangement joins TRBV5-1 to TRBJ1-3; D is undetermined. The V end was cut by 2 bases, the J end by 0 bases, with 9 bases between. This CDR3 has 15 amino acids. The germline V gene encodes CDR1 SGHRS and CDR2 YFSETQ. CDR3 residues: CASSFDSFSGNTIYF. The CDR3, as DNA: TGCGCCAGCAGCTTTGACTCGTTCTCTGGAAACACCATATATTTT.

The chain links TRBV2 to TRBJ1-1, with a weak D call TRBD1 (5 bases). Trimming pared 2 bases from V and 8 bases from J, leaving 6 bases between. Germline V gene sequence: CDR1 SNHLY, CDR2 FYNNEI. This CDR3 comprises 11 residues. The CDR3 region has the DNA TGTGCCAGCAGTGAAAAGGGGGAAGCTTTCTTT. Residues: CASSEKGEAFF.

The rearrangement links TRBV6-5 to TRBJ2-1, with D perhaps matching TRBD1 (6 bases). V dropped 2 bases and J dropped 12 bases, with 14 bases sitting between them. Germline V gene sequence: CDR1 MNHEY, CDR2 SVGAGI. The CDR3 runs 13 residues. Written as DNA, the CDR3 is TGTGCCAGCAGTTACCCTGGACAGATCGGGCAGTTCTTC. Amino acid sequence: CASSYPGQIGQFF.

The CDR3 loop is CASSLVGQGASYEQYF. CDR3 nucleotide sequence: TGTGCCAGCAGCTTAGTGGGACAGGGGGCTTCCTACGAGCAGTACTTC. The chain couples TRBV11-2 to TRBJ2-7; TRBD1 matches at 12 bases. The V and J ends lost 1 base and 1 base, in that order; junction bases with no gene match: 2. The CDR3 runs to 16 residues. Looked up from germline, CDR1 is SGHAT and CDR2 is FQNNGV.

V usage is TRBV21-1 and J usage is TRBJ2-7; the table's D call TRBD2 went unverified against the DNA. TRBV21-1 is tagged as a pseudogene. CDR3 length: 11 amino acids. In DNA form, the CDR3 reads TGTGCCAGCAGCAAAGACTACGAGCAGTACGTC. This sequence encodes CASSKDYEQYV.

The CDR3 DNA reads as TGTGCCAGCAGCACTACCTTCGGGACTAGCGGGGGGGGATCGAACACCGGGGAGCTGTTTTTT. Amino acids: CASSTTFGTSGGGSNTGELFF. The rearrangement links TRBV7-3 to TRBJ2-2, with 16 bases aligning to TRBD2. CDR3 length: 21 residues. In germline, CDR1 is SGHTA, CDR2 FQGTGA. Germline trimming cut 5 bases from V and 0 bases from J; bases unmatched to any gene: 12.

The chain combines TRBV5-1 with TRBJ1-6; D is unclear. The germline V gene has CDR1 SGHRS and CDR2 YFSETQ. The CDR3 covers 14 residues. The V gene lost 2 bases and the J gene lost 13 bases, with 16 bases spanning the gap. CDR3 sequence reads: CASSFDLTGQPLHF. CDR3 nucleotide sequence: TGCGCCAGCAGCTTCGACCTTACTGGGCAGCCCCTCCACTTT.

The chain links TRBV5-1 to TRBJ2-2, with TRBD1 matching over 9 bases. The CDR3 covers 15 residues. Germline lookup yields CDR1 SGHRS and CDR2 YFSETQ. V shed 2 bases, J shed 4 bases, and the junction held 3 bases outside the gene matches. CDR3 loop: CASSLTTGGTGELFF. The CDR3 region has the DNA TGCGCCAGCAGCTTAACGACAGGGGGCACCGGGGAGCTGTTTTTT.

This clone was seen a single time. V is TRBV9 and J is TRBJ2-1, with 12 nucleotides matching TRBD2. The germline gives CDR1 SGDLS, CDR2 YYNGEE. The J segment lost 9 bases and the V segment lost 0 bases, leaving 10 bases of the junction unmatched. The CDR3 covers 17 residues. CDR3 amino acids: CASSVAASGGALGEQFF. CDR3 bases: TGTGCCAGCAGCGTAGCGGCTAGCGGGGGGGCATTGGGTGAGCAGTTCTTC.

The V gene is TRBV2, the J gene TRBJ2-5, with D perhaps TRBD2 (5 bases). Germline CDR1 and CDR2: SNHLY and FYNNEI. V dropped 2 bases and J dropped 0 bases, with 16 bases sitting between them. The CDR3 totals 17 residues. DNA for the CDR3: TGTGCCAGCAGTGAATTGGGAGCCGGAGGTCACCAAGAGACCCAGTACTTC. Its translation is CASSELGAGGHQETQYF.

The rearrangement uses TRBV25-1 and TRBJ1-6; the D gene is possibly TRBD1 (6 bases). This CDR3 region has 15 residues. V was trimmed by 7 bases and J by 7 bases, leaving 17 bases between them. The germline V gene encodes CDR1 MGHDK and CDR2 SYGVNS. The CDR3 here is CASTTSGARNSPLHF. Here the CDR3 DNA reads TGTGCCAGCACTACATCAGGGGCCCGGAATTCACCCCTCCACTTT.